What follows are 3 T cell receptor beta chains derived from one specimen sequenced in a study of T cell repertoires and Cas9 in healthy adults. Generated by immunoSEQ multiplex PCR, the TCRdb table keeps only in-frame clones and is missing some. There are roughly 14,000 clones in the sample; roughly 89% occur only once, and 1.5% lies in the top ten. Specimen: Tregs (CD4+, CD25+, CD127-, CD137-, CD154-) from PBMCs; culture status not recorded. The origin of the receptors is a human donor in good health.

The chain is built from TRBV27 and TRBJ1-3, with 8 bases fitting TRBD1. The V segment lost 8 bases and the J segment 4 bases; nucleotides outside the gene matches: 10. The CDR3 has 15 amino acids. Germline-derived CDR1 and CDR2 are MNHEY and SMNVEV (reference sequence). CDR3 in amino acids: CASSAGQGFGNTIYF. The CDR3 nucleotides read TGTGCCAGCTCTGCCGGACAGGGCTTCGGAAACACCATATATTTT.

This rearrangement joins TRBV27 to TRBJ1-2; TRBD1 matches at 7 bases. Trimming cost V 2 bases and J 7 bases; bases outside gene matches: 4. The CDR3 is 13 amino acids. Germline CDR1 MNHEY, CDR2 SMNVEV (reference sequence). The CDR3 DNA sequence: TGTGCCAGCAGTTTACAGGGGGAGGGTGGCTACACCTTC. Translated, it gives CASSLQGEGGYTF.

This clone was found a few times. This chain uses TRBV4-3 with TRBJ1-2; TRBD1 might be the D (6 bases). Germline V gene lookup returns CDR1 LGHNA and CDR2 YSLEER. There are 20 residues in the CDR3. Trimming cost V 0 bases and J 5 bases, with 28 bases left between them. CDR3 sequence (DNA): TGCGCCAGCAGCCAAGAGTCAGTAGTACTGCCAGGGGCCGGTATATATGGCTACACCTTC. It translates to CASSQESVVLPGAGIYGYTF.